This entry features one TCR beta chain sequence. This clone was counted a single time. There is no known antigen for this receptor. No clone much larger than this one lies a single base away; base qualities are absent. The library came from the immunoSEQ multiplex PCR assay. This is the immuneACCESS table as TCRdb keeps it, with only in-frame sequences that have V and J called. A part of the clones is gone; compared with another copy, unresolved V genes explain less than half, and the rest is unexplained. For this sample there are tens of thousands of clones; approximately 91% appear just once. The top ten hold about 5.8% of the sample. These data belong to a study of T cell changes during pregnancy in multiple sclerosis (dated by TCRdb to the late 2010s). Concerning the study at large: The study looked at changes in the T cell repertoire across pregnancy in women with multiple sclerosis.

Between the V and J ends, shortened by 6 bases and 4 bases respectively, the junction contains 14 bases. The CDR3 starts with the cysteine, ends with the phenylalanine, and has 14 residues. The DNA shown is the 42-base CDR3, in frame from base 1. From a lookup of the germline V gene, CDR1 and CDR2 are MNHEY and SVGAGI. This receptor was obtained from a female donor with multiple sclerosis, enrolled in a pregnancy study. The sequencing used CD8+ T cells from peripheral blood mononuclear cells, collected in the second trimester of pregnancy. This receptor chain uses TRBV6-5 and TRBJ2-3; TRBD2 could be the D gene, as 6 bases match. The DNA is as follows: TGTGCCAGCAGACCCCCGGGAGCGGCAGATACGCAGTATTTT. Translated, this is CASRPPGAADTQYF.